The clone carrying this T cell receptor (beta chain) came up once. What it binds is unknown. This entry comes from a study of identical twins. Study results and limitations: Within beta out-of-frame sequences, the excess sharing observed between twins was weaker.

CDR1 DFQATT and CDR2 SNEGSKA come from the germline V gene (reference sequence). The CDR3 extends over 15 amino acids. With V trimmed by 5 bases and J by 4 bases, 12 bases remained unmatched. Each CDR3 protein gets one entry after TCRdb re-called the 5' RACE reads with MiXCR. The sample carries fewer than 350,000 distinct CDR3 sequences, about 8% recorded once. This same sample was also part of a study on yellow fever vaccine responses in identical twins.

The chain carries TRBV20-1 and TRBJ2-5, with 8 nucleotides matching TRBD2. This clonotype originated in a woman between 18 and 30 years old in good health. What was sequenced was memory (CD45RO+) T cells sorted from blood. The CDR3 nucleotides are TGCAGTGCTTGCCCACCCGGGACTAGTGTAGAGACCCAGTACTTC. It encodes CSACPPGTSVETQYF.